This entry is about one T cell receptor beta chain. Its antigen is unknown. The record originates from a study of T cell repertoires in cytomegalovirus infection. The overall study: CMV epitopes used comprised recently identified HLA-C-restricted ones and well-studied HLA-B-restricted ones. Public TCR beta signatures provided an indication of both CMV infection and a matching HLA type. Overall study findings and caveats: Public TCR beta family frequency separated CMV-and-HLA carriers, including in an independent cohort.

TCRdb fed the reads into MiXCR, producing one record per CDR3 protein. The table shows hundreds of thousands of distinct CDR3 sequences, with approximately 33% occurring only once. The CDR3 loop spans 13 amino acids. After removal of 2 bases from V and 5 bases from J, the junction contained 3 bases not matched to a gene. V usage is TRBV12-3 or TRBV12-4 and J usage is TRBJ2-7; 7 nucleotides match TRBD2. This receptor was obtained from a human donor in good health (CMV status not recorded). Some clones in this sample may be carry-over from other donors' samples. The source was cultured PBMCs, collected from culture after CMV antigen stimulation. The CDR3 here is CASSLSLADEQYF. The DNA for the CDR3 is TGTGCCAGCAGTTTAAGTCTAGCGGACGAGCAGTACTTC.